This T cell receptor beta chain appears in the sequencing data of a study of blood T cells in healthy people across ages. The authors ran a second PCR of roughly 6 to 11 cycles using a sample-barcoded 5' primer and a J-beta primer mix. TCRdb fed the 5' RACE reads into MiXCR, producing one record per CDR3 protein. The sample lists hundreds of thousands of distinct CDR3 sequences, more than 20% occurring once. Findings of the study overall: One million T cells yielded diversity estimates that were considered underestimates.

With regard to this clonotype: Its antigen is undetermined.

This sample also appeared in a second study, on T cells of mothers and their children. That report notes: Donation came from a few healthy Caucasian mothers together with their six children.

This TCR was recovered from a boy between 10 and 17 years old in good health. What was sequenced was blood.

Written as DNA, the CDR3 is TGTGCCAGCAGCCTCACGGGACAGAGCTACAATGAGCAGTTCTTC. This encodes CASSLTGQSYNEQFF. The chain joins TRBV12-3 or TRBV12-4 to TRBJ2-1, with 7 bases matching TRBD1. Trimming removed 6 bases from V and 3 bases from J; junction bases left unmatched: 8. The CDR3 has 15 amino acids.